This T cell receptor beta chain was identified in a study of T cell changes during pregnancy in multiple sclerosis (dated by TCRdb to between 2019 and 2020). Broadly, across the study: The study looked at changes in the T cell repertoire across pregnancy in women with multiple sclerosis.

Receptor amplification or capture employed the immunoSEQ multiplex PCR assay. Here the immuneACCESS table is served through TCRdb, limited to in-frame sequences with V and J called. Missing clones are a known gap in these copies; in checked studies unresolved V genes cover under half, and the rest lacks a known reason. Recorded for this sample are tens of thousands of clones; about 92% of them occurred a single time. The ten largest account for roughly 5% of the sample. Comments on this clone: There is no known antigen for this receptor. No base-level quality is on record; no much larger clone is a single base apart.

V ends up 6 bases short and J 6 bases short, with an unmatched junction base count of 2. Its CDR3 holds 13 amino acids, cysteine through phenylalanine. Only the CDR3 DNA stays, 39 bases, in frame from base 1. CDR1 and CDR2 were assigned from the germline V gene (reference sequence) as MNHNY and SVGAGI. This clonotype was sampled from a female donor in good health, enrolled as a control in a pregnancy study. This receptor chain uses TRBV6-6 and TRBJ2-1, and 10 junctional nucleotides match TRBD1. The sequencing used peripheral blood, collected in the third trimester of pregnancy. The encoded CDR3 is CASSRDRGNEQFF. The DNA sequence follows: TGTGCCAGCAGCCGGGACAGGGGCAATGAGCAGTTCTTC.